The 15 T cell receptor beta chains below were found in one sample sequenced in a study of shared clonotypes between healthy human individuals. The naive CD8 subset, CD45RO-negative cells positively selected for CCR7, excluded terminally differentiated effector memory CD45RA+ cells. Profiling relied on immunoSEQ multiplex PCR, and the TCRdb table lists in-frame clones only, not all of them. The table has 2 million to 2.5 million clones, roughly 94% seen once; the top ten hold about 1.1%. The sequencing sample was made of naive CD8+ T cells sorted from blood. The source is a young man in good health.

J is TRBJ1-2 and V is TRBV4-1; 7 bases map to TRBD1. The CDR3 runs 17 residues. J lost 8 bases, V lost 4 bases, and 19 bases had no gene match. Looked up from germline, CDR1 is MGHRA and CDR2 is YSYEKL. The CDR3 loop is CASSLTPKSTGTEGYTF. The CDR3 DNA follows: TGCGCCAGCAGCCTAACCCCAAAATCTACCGGGACAGAGGGCTACACCTTC.

On this clone itself: Other DNA sequences within the sample encode an identical CDR3. The CDR3 nucleotides read TGTGCCAGTAGTAGGACAGGGGTCACTGAAGCTTTCTTT. This sequence encodes CASSRTGVTEAFF. The chain combines TRBV19 with TRBJ1-1; 9 nucleotides align to TRBD1. Germline CDR1 reads LNHDA; CDR2 reads SQIVND (reference sequence). This CDR3 has 13 residues. With V trimmed by 4 bases and J by 4 bases, 1 base remained unmatched. Drawing the rest from reference TRBV19 and TRBJ1-1, the complete variable domain is DGGITQSPKYLFRKEGQNVTLSCEQNLNHDAMYWYRQDPGQGLRLIYYSQIVNDFQKGDIAEGYSVSREKKESFPLTVTSAQKNPTAFYLCASSRTGVTEAFFGQGTRLTVV.

The CDR3 here is CASSLLGTSGGSYEQYF. In DNA, the CDR3 is TGTGCCAGCAGCCTACTAGGGACTAGCGGGGGCTCCTACGAGCAGTACTTC. The chain employs TRBV27 and TRBJ2-7; TRBD2 agrees at 14 bases. Looked up from germline, CDR1 is MNHEY and CDR2 is SMNVEV (reference sequence). The CDR3 runs 17 residues. J was trimmed by 0 bases and V by 6 bases; bases with no gene match: 7.

This rearrangement joins TRBV5-6 to TRBJ1-2, with TRBD1 identical over 7 bases. The V gene end was trimmed by 2 bases and the J gene end by 7 bases; junction bases not matched to a gene: 8. This CDR3 has 14 residues. CDR1 SGHDT and CDR2 YYEEEE come from the germline V gene. The CDR3 coding sequence is TGTGCCAGCAGCTTTCAAACAGGGGCCCGTGGCTACACCTTC. Protein sequence: CASSFQTGARGYTF.

V gene TRBV4-1 combines with J gene TRBJ2-7, with D possibly TRBD1 on 6 matching bases. Germline CDR1 MGHRA, CDR2 YSYEKL. The CDR3 consists of 15 residues. The germline V and J ends were trimmed by 4 bases and 5 bases, with 18 bases remaining between them. CDR3 nucleotide sequence: TGCGCCAGCAGCCCACGCGTCGGACAGAGCCACGAGCAGTACTTC. Encoded protein: CASSPRVGQSHEQYF.

V and J are TRBV28 and TRBJ1-4; D call uncertain. V dropped 3 bases and J dropped 10 bases, with 15 bases sitting between them. The length of the CDR3 is 14 residues. Germline V gene sequence: CDR1 MDHEN, CDR2 SYDVKM. The CDR3 DNA sequence: TGTGCCAGCAGTTTCGGAAAAGGGTTCGGAAAACTGTTTTTT. This gives the protein CASSFGKGFGKLFF.

V usage is TRBV28 and J usage is TRBJ2-7; unclear D gene. The CDR3 has 14 amino acids. Germline values: CDR1 MDHEN, CDR2 SYDVKM. Trimming cost V 2 bases and J 3 bases, with 11 bases left between them. CDR3 bases: TGTGCCAGCAGTTTAGGTCAGCCCAACTACGAGCAGTACTTC. Its protein is CASSLGQPNYEQYF.

V usage is TRBV23-1 and J usage is TRBJ2-7, with D possibly matching TRBD1 (5 bases). TRBV23-1 is classed as an ORF, of uncertain function. CDR3 length: 13 amino acids. The germline V and J ends were trimmed by 4 bases and 6 bases, with 13 bases remaining between them. The CDR3 sequence is CASSPPRVREQYF. The CDR3 DNA reads as TGCGCCAGCAGTCCGCCCAGGGTTCGCGAGCAGTACTTC.

The CDR3 spells CASSSSTPDRTPYEQYF. For the CDR3, the DNA is TGTGCCAGCAGCTCCTCAACCCCGGACCGAACTCCCTACGAGCAGTACTTC. The gene calls are TRBV7-9 and TRBJ2-7; D is uncertain. Germline V gene sequence: CDR1 SEHNR, CDR2 FQNEAQ (reference sequence). The V end lost 4 bases, the J end lost 2 bases, and 21 bases lay between the germline ends. The CDR3 totals 17 residues.

The chain employs TRBV2 and TRBJ1-4, with D possibly TRBD1 on 5 matching bases. Trimming stripped 7 bases from V and 7 bases from J, with 16 bases between. CDR3 length equals 14 residues. Per the germline V gene, CDR1 is SNHLY and CDR2 is FYNNEI. This CDR3 is CASKLGRLFEKLFF. The CDR3 DNA is TGTGCCAGCAAGTTGGGACGGCTTTTTGAAAAACTGTTTTTT.

The V gene is TRBV14, the J gene TRBJ2-2; D might be TRBD2 (5 bases). CDR1 is SGHDN, CDR2 FVKESK, per germline. The CDR3 length is 18 residues. The V end was cut by 1 base, the J end by 5 bases, with 20 bases between. CDR3 sequence (DNA): TGTGCCAGCAGCCAAGCGGGTTTCCCCACTAGACGGACCGGGGAGCTGTTTTTT. It codes for CASSQAGFPTRRTGELFF.

This chain joins TRBV29-1 and TRBJ1-3, with D perhaps TRBD1 (5 bases). The CDR3 contains 14 residues. Trimming pared 6 bases from V and 3 bases from J, leaving 15 bases between. Per the germline V gene, CDR1 is SQVTM and CDR2 is ANQGSEA. The DNA for the CDR3 is TGCAGCGTCTCAACCCTCGACAGTGGAAACACCATATATTTT. This gives the protein CSVSTLDSGNTIYF.

About this clone itself: One junction end disagrees with the germline gene, perhaps due to a read error. This rearrangement joins TRBV7-7 to TRBJ2-5; 7 bases line up with TRBD1. CDR3 length: 15 amino acids. CDR1 is SSHAT and CDR2 is FNYEAQ in the germline V gene (reference sequence). The CDR3, as DNA: TGTGCTAGCAGCTTATCCACAGGGGTTGCAGAGACCCAGTACTTC. Its translation is CASSLSTGVAETQYF.

This rearrangement joins TRBV4-3 to TRBJ2-7; 10 bases align to TRBD2. Looked up from germline, CDR1 is LGHNA and CDR2 is YSLEER. J was trimmed by 2 bases and V by 10 bases; bases with no gene match: 8. The CDR3 has 14 amino acids. The CDR3 region has the DNA TGCGCCAACGAAACTAGCGGGGACACCTACGAGCAGTACTTC. This translates into CANETSGDTYEQYF.

The chain employs TRBV4-1 and TRBJ1-5, with D unresolved. Germline loops: CDR1 MGHRA, CDR2 YSYEKL. The V end was cut by 0 bases, the J end by 2 bases, with 8 bases between. CDR3 length: 15 amino acids. The CDR3 is CASSQDSAGNQPQHF. The CDR3 coding sequence is TGCGCCAGCAGCCAAGATTCCGCGGGCAATCAGCCCCAGCATTTT.